This T cell receptor beta chain appears in the sequencing data of a study of blood T cells in healthy people across ages. Each sample had at least 6.5 million PBMCs isolated. Extraction yielded at least 5 micrograms of total RNA per sample. Study-level points and caveats: While age rose, TCR beta diversity per million T cells dropped in a roughly linear way.

A second PCR, run for roughly 7 to 11 cycles, used a sample-barcoded 5' primer plus a J-beta primer mix. Every molecule of cDNA carried a tag from a template-switch adaptor with 12 random nucleotides. One entry per CDR3 protein results from TCRdb running MiXCR on the 5' RACE reads. The sample records roughly 1.7 million distinct CDR3 sequences, around 35% being singletons. This clonotype was observed a handful of times. Its specificity is unknown. Germline values: CDR1 SGHRS, CDR2 YFSETQ. The V end lost 5 bases, the J end lost 1 base, and 9 bases lay between the germline ends. The CDR3 totals 13 residues.

V and J are TRBV5-1 and TRBJ2-5; D remains ambiguous. The specimen sequenced was blood. The receptor was derived from a woman in her twenties or thirties in good health. CDR3 region: CASRTEPQETQYF. The CDR3 nucleotides are TGCGCCAGCAGAACGGAACCCCAAGAGACCCAGTACTTC.